This T cell receptor (beta chain) was observed in a study of blood T cells in healthy people across ages. Together with a sample-barcoded 5' primer, a J-beta primer mix was included in a second PCR lasting about 6 to 11 cycles. TCRdb recomputed calls from the 5' RACE reads with MiXCR, one row per CDR3 protein. The table lists 890,000 or so distinct CDR3 sequences, approximately 59% of them singletons. The study's findings and limits: Investigators treated diversity estimates from one million T cells as underestimates.

About this clonotype itself: Its antigen is unidentified.

The receptor's source is a man younger than 45 in good health. Sequencing was carried out using blood.

For the CDR3, the DNA is TGTGCCAGCAGTTTCTCAGGGGATTCCTATGGCTACACCTTC. Translated, it gives CASSFSGDSYGYTF. The chain links TRBV12-3 or TRBV12-4 to TRBJ1-2; a weak D match, TRBD1 (6 bases). CDR3 size: 14 residues. The germline V and J ends were trimmed by 3 bases and 4 bases, with 12 bases remaining between them.